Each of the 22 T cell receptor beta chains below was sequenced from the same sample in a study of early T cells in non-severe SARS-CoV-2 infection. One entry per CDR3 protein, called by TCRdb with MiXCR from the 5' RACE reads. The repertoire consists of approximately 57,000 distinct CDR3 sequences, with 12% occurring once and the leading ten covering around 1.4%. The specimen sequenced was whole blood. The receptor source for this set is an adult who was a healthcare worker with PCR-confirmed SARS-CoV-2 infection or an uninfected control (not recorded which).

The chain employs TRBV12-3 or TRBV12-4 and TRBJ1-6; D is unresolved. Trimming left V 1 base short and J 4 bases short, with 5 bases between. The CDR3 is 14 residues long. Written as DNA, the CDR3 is TGTGCCAGCAGTTTAGGCAGATATAATTCACCCCTCCACTTT. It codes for CASSLGRYNSPLHF.

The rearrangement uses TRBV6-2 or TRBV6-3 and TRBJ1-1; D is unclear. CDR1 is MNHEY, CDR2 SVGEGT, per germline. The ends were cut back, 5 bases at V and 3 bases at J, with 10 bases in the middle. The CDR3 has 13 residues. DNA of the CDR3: TGTGCCAGCAGTCGGTCGGCGGACACTGAAGCTTTCTTT. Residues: CASSRSADTEAFF.

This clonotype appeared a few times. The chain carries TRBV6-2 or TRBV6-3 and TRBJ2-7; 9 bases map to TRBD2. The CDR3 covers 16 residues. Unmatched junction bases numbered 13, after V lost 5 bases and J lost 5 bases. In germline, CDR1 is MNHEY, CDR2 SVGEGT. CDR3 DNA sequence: TGTGCCAGCAGTCACCCGCAGGGGACTAGCCGCCACGAGCAGTACTTC. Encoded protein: CASSHPQGTSRHEQYF.

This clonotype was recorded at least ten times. CDR3 in DNA: TGCGCCAGCAGAGGCGGGCCCCAACTGAATGAGCAGTTCTTC. Residues: CASRGGPQLNEQFF. The gene calls are TRBV5-1 and TRBJ2-1, with TRBD2 as a possible D gene (5 bases). Between the trimmed V and J ends, which lost 5 bases and 7 bases, there was a span of 16 bases. The length of the CDR3 is 14 residues. Germline values: CDR1 SGHRS, CDR2 YFSETQ.

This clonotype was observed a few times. This chain's CDR3 is CASSQAGTGGIGEAFF. The CDR3 nucleotides read TGTGCCAGCAGCCAAGCCGGGACAGGGGGCATCGGTGAAGCTTTCTTT. V gene TRBV3-1 combines with J gene TRBJ1-1; 12 nucleotides align to TRBD1. Unmatched junction bases numbered 7, after V lost 1 base and J lost 7 bases. This CDR3 region has 16 residues. In germline, CDR1 is LGHDT, CDR2 YNNKEL (reference sequence).

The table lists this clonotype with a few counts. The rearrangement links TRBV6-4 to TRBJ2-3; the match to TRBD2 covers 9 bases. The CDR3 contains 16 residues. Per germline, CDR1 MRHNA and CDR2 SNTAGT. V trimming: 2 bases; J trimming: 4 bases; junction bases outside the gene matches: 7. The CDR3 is CASSDEASGVSDTQYF. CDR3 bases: TGTGCCAGCAGTGACGAGGCTAGCGGGGTCTCAGATACGCAGTATTTT.

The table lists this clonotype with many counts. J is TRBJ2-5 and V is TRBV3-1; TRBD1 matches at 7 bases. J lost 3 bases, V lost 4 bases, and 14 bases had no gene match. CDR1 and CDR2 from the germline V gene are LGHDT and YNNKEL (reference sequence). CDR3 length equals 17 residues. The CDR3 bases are TGTGCCAGCAGCCGAGAAAAGGACAGGTTTCGAAAAGAGACCCAGTACTTC. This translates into CASSREKDRFRKETQYF.

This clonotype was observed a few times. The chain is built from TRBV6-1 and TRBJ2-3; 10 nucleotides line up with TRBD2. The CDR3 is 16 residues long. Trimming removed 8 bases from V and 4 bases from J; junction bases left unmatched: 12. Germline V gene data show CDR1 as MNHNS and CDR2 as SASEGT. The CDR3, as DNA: TGTGCCAGCTACCTCCTAGCGGGGGCGGAGGCAGATACGCAGTATTTT. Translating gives CASYLLAGAEADTQYF.

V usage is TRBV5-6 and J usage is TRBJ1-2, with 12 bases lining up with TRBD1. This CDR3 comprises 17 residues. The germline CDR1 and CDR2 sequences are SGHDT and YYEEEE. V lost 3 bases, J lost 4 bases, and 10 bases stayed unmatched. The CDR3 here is CASSSGQGARSGYGYTF. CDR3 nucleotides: TGTGCCAGCAGCTCGGGACAGGGGGCGCGATCTGGCTATGGCTACACCTTC.

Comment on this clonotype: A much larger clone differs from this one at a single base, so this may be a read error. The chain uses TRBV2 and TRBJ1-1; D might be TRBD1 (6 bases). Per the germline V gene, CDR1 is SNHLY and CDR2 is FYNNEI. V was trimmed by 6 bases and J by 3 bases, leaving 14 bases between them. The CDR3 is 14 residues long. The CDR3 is CASRTGHMDTEAFF. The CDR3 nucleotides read TGTGCCAGCAGGACAGGCCACATGGACACTGAAGCTTTCTTT.

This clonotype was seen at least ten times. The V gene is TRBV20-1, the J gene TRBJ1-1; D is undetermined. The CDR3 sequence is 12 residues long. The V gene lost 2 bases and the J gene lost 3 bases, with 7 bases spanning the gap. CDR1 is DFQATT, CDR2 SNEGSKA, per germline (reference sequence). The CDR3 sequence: CSARPFDTEAFF. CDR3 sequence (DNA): TGCAGTGCTAGACCCTTTGACACTGAAGCTTTCTTT.

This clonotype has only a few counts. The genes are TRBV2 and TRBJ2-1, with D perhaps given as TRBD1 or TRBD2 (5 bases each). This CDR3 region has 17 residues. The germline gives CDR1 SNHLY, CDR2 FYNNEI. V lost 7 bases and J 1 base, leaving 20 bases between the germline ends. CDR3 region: CASKSGRGVRSYNEQFF. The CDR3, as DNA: TGTGCCAGCAAATCAGGTCGAGGGGTTCGGTCCTACAATGAGCAGTTCTTC. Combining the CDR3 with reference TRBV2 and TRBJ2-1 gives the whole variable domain EPEVTQTPSHQVTQMGQEVILRCVPISNHLYFYWYRQILGQKVEFLVSFYNNEISEKSEIFDDQFSVERPDGSNFTLKIRSTKLEDSAMYFCASKSGRGVRSYNEQFFGPGTRLTVL.

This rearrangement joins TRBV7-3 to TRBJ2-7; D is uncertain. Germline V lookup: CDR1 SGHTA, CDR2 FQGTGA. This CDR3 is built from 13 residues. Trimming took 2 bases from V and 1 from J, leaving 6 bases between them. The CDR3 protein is CASSLSPSYEQYF. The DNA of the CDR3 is TGTGCCAGCAGCTTATCCCCATCCTACGAGCAGTACTTC.

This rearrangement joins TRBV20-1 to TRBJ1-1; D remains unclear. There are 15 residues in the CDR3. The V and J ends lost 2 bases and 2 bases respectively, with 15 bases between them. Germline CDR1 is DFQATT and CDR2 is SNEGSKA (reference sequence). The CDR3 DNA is TGCAGTGCTAGACATCAGAGGGTAAAAAACACTGAAGCTTTCTTT. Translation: CSARHQRVKNTEAFF.

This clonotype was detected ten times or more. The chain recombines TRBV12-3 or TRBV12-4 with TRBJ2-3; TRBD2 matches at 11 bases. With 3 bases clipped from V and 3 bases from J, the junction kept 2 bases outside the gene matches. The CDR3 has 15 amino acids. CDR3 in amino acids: CASSFSSGGTDTQYF. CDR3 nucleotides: TGTGCCAGCAGTTTTTCTAGCGGGGGGACAGATACGCAGTATTTT.

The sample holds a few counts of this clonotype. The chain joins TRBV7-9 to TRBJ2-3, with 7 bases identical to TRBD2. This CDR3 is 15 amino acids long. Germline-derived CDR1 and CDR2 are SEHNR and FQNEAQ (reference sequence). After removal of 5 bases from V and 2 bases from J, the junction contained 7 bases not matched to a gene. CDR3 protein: CASSPGRGDTDTQYF. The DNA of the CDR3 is TGTGCCAGCAGCCCAGGACGGGGGGACACAGATACGCAGTATTTT.

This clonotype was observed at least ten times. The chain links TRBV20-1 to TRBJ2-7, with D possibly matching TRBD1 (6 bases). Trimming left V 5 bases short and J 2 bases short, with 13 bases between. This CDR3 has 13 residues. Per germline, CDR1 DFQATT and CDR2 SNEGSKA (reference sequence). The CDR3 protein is CSAPHREPYEQYF. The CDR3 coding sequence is TGCAGTGCTCCCCACAGGGAACCCTACGAGCAGTACTTC.

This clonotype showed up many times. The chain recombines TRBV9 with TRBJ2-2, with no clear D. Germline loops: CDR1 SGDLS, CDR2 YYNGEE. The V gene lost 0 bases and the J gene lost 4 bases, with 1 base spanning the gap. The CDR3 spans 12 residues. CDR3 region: CASSVGTGELFF. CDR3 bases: TGTGCCAGCAGCGTAGGCACCGGGGAGCTGTTTTTT.

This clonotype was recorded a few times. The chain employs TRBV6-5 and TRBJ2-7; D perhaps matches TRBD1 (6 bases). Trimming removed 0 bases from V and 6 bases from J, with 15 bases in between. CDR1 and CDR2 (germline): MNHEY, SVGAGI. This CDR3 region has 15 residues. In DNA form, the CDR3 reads TGTGCCAGCAGTTACTCGAGGGGCAGGGGACCCGAGCAGTACTTC. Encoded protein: CASSYSRGRGPEQYF.

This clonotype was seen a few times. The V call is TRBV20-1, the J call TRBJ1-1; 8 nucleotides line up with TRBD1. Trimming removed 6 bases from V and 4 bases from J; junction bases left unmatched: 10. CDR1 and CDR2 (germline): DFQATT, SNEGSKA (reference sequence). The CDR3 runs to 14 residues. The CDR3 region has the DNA TGCAGTGCCTGTCTCTTGACAGGGGCCACTGAAGCTTTCTTT. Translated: CSACLLTGATEAFF.

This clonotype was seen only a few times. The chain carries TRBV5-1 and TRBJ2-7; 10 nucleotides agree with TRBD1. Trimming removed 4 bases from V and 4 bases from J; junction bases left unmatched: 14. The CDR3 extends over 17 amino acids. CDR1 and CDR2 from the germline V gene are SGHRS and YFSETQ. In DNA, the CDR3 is TGCGCCAGCAGCCCCCGCCGGCCGACAGGGGGCGGATACGAGCAGTACTTC. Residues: CASSPRRPTGGGYEQYF.

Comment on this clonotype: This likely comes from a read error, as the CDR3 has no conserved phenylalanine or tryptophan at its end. The CDR3 spells CASGLGQNEQFL. The CDR3 coding sequence is TGTGCTAGTGGTCTGGGGCAGAATGAGCAGTTCTTA. The chain combines TRBV12-5 with TRBJ2-1, with D perhaps TRBD1 (5 bases). Germline V gene sequence: CDR1 LGHNT, CDR2 FRNRAP. This CDR3 is 12 amino acids long. Between the trimmed V and J ends, which lost 5 bases and 7 bases, there was a span of 9 bases.